These T cell receptor beta chains were read from a single sample in a study of cytomegalovirus exposure and HLA in healthy donors. This table comes from immunoSEQ multiplex PCR, and its TCRdb copy is limited to in-frame clones, with some not included. The table shows around 180,000 clones, with approximately 71% occurring only once. The sample was PBMCs. These receptors were collected from a girl under 18 in good health and CMV-seronegative. CDR3s include the opening cysteine and the closing phenylalanine or tryptophan. Each record gives: clone size, J gene, CDR3 length, D gene, V gene, CDR3 protein, CDR3 DNA. The D gene is left open where the match is weak. Part of the rows lack a size; the others show once, few, many or a class for expanded clones.

NA TRBJ1-1 13 NA TRBV9 CASSVARGDRAFF TGTGCCAGCAGCGTAGCCAGGGGTGATCGAGCTTTCTTT
NA TRBJ1-3 18 NA TRBV4-1 CASSQVRTVPYSGNTIYF TGCGCCAGCAGCCAAGTGAGGACAGTGCCTTACTCTGGAAACACCATATATTTT
few TRBJ1-5 15 NA TRBV6-5 CASSYSISVDQPQHF TGTGCCAGCAGTTACTCGATCTCGGTGGATCAGCCCCAGCATTTT
NA TRBJ1-5 15 NA TRBV9 CASSVDGGDNQPQHF TGTGCCAGCAGCGTAGATGGAGGAGACAATCAGCCCCAGCATTTT
NA TRBJ1-3 12 NA TRBV4-1 CASSRDRNTIYF TGCGCCAGCAGCCGCGATCGAAACACCATATATTTT
NA TRBJ1-5 13 NA TRBV5-6 CASSLQDRAPQHF TGTGCCAGCAGCTTACAGGATAGGGCGCCCCAGCATTTT
few TRBJ2-3 12 NA TRBV13 CASSFSRGPQYF TGTGCCAGCAGCTTTAGCAGGGGTCCGCAGTATTTT
NA TRBJ2-2 17 NA TRBV21-1 CASSNPAGTTNTGELFF TGTGCCAGCAGCAACCCAGCGGGGACAACGAACACCGGGGAGCTGTTTTTT
NA TRBJ2-5 15 NA TRBV13 CASSSEGWGVETQYF TGTGCCAGCAGCTCCGAGGGATGGGGGGTAGAGACCCAGTACTTC
NA TRBJ1-2 14 NA TRBV7-3 CASSSTPGDYGYTF TGTGCCAGCAGCTCGACTCCGGGAGATTATGGCTACACCTTC
NA TRBJ2-1 14 TRBD1 TRBV18 CASSRKGADNEQFF TGTGCCAGCTCACGTAAGGGGGCTGACAATGAGCAGTTCTTC
NA TRBJ1-2 14 TRBD1 TRBV10-3 CAISGDRGDYGYTF TGTGCCATCAGCGGGGACAGGGGCGACTATGGCTACACCTTC
NA TRBJ2-5 16 NA TRBV25-1 CASSEKGGGWRETQYF TGTGCCAGCAGTGAAAAAGGAGGGGGCTGGCGGGAGACCCAGTACTTC
NA TRBJ2-1 14 NA TRBV7-7 CAPSGGHPHNEQFF TGTGCTCCCTCGGGGGGACATCCGCACAATGAGCAGTTCTTC
few TRBJ2-7 15 NA TRBV7-9 CASSFKEGSGYEQYF TGTGCCAGCAGCTTCAAAGAGGGATCGGGCTACGAGCAGTACTTC
NA TRBJ2-5 15 TRBD1 TRBV14 CASSQAGQGRETQYF TGTGCCAGCAGCCAAGCGGGACAGGGAAGAGAGACCCAGTACTTC
NA TRBJ1-2 15 TRBD1 TRBV19 CASMVGQGALHGYTF TGTGCCAGTATGGTTGGACAGGGGGCCCTTCATGGCTACACCTTC
NA TRBJ1-2 13 NA TRBV7-9 CASSLGQDYGYTF TGTGCCAGCAGCTTAGGACAGGACTATGGCTACACCTTC
NA TRBJ1-1 16 NA TRBV7-9 CASSLGLTGTKPEAFF TGTGCCAGCAGCTTAGGCCTGACCGGGACAAAACCTGAAGCTTTCTTT
NA TRBJ2-3 15 TRBD2 TRBV7-9 CASSSLAGGLDTQYF TGTGCCAGCAGCTCACTAGCGGGGGGGCTCGATACGCAGTATTTT
NA TRBJ2-3 15 TRBD1 TRBV9 CASSAWDSITDTQYF TGTGCCAGCAGCGCGTGGGACAGTATCACAGATACGCAGTATTTT
NA TRBJ1-1 13 NA TRBV29-1 CSVDLRGNTEAFF TGCAGCGTTGACTTACGCGGGAACACTGAAGCTTTCTTT
NA TRBJ1-2 13 TRBD1 TRBV19 CASTTGAYYGYTF TGTGCCAGTACGACAGGGGCGTACTATGGCTACACCTTC
NA TRBJ1-1 13 TRBD1 TRBV6-5 CASRTGPRTEAFF TGTGCCAGCAGGACAGGGCCGCGGACTGAAGCTTTCTTT
NA TRBJ2-2 17 NA TRBV7-2 CASSLPRHLANTGELFF TGTGCCAGCAGCTTACCCAGACACCTCGCGAACACCGGGGAGCTGTTTTTT
NA TRBJ2-1 15 NA TRBV18 CASSPQSGSYNEQFF TGTGCCAGCTCACCACAGTCCGGCTCCTACAATGAGCAGTTCTTC
NA TRBJ2-5 13 NA TRBV6-5 CASRRGPRETQYF TGTGCCAGCAGGCGGGGGCCTCGAGAGACCCAGTACTTC
NA TRBJ1-2 15 NA TRBV9 CASSVEGGANYGYTF TGTGCCAGCAGCGTAGAAGGCGGTGCTAACTATGGCTACACCTTC
NA TRBJ2-1 14 NA TRBV5-1 CASSSDGDYNEQFF TGCGCCAGCAGTTCAGACGGGGATTACAATGAGCAGTTCTTC
once TRBJ1-5 15 NA TRBV11-3 CASSWMRFGGQPQHF TGTGCCAGCAGCTGGATGAGATTCGGGGGTCAGCCCCAGCATTTT
once TRBJ2-7 15 NA TRBV5-1 CASSLGEHHPYEQYF TGCGCCAGCAGCCTCGGGGAACATCACCCCTACGAGCAGTACTTC
once TRBJ2-7 14 NA TRBV6-5 CASRELDRDYEQYF TGTGCCAGCAGAGAACTCGATCGGGACTACGAGCAGTACTTC
NA TRBJ1-3 14 NA TRBV29-1 CSVGAGTSGNTIYF TGCAGCGTCGGTGCAGGGACTTCAGGAAACACCATATATTTT
few TRBJ2-6 16 TRBD1 TRBV4-1 CASSRQQGTGANVLTF TGCGCCAGCAGCCGCCAACAGGGGACTGGGGCCAACGTCCTGACTTTC
NA TRBJ1-5 14 NA TRBV2 CASSSGQTNQPQHF TGTGCCAGCAGCTCCGGACAGACAAATCAGCCCCAGCATTTT
once TRBJ1-6 15 TRBD1 TRBV27 CASSLTGVPNSPLHF TGTGCCAGCAGCCTTACAGGGGTTCCCAATTCACCCCTCCACTTT
NA TRBJ1-2 15 NA TRBV11-2 CASSRGAGDIYGYTF TGTGCCAGCAGCCGAGGGGCAGGGGACATCTATGGCTACACCTTC
NA TRBJ2-7 13 TRBD1 TRBV7-8 CASSPQGAGEQYF TGTGCCAGCAGCCCGCAGGGGGCCGGCGAGCAGTACTTC
NA TRBJ2-7 13 NA TRBV7-9 CASRSPGGNEQYF TGTGCCAGCAGGTCCCCTGGGGGGAACGAGCAGTACTTC
NA TRBJ1-3 14 NA TRBV10-1 CASSPAGAGNTIYF TGCGCCAGCAGCCCAGCGGGGGCTGGAAACACCATATATTTT
NA TRBJ2-5 14 TRBD2 TRBV6-5 CASSSSGGQETQYF TGTGCCAGCAGTTCAAGCGGGGGCCAAGAGACCCAGTACTTC